The clone carrying this T cell receptor (beta chain) was picked up one time. The antigen is not known. This record belongs to a study of siplizumab effects on memory and regulatory T cells. Study conclusions and caveats: Alloreactive CD4+ clones that could be mapped were on average approximately 69% Treg-derived with siplizumab, against approximately 28% in controls. The naive T cell population seemed more diverse than memory cells and seemed a major contributor to the alloresponse. Tracing alloreactive clones into unstimulated subsets worked for only a minor fraction of them.

Germline V gives CDR1 LNHDA, CDR2 SQIVND (reference sequence). The CDR3 loop spans 13 amino acids. V shed 4 bases and J shed 8 bases, with 14 bases lying between them. The repertoire was sequenced with immunoSEQ multiplex PCR; TCRdb's copy has only in-frame clones and lacks some. This table has some 80,000 clones, roughly 94% appearing once. The sequence was collected from a human donor in good health. The sequenced material came from CD8+ T cells sorted from blood. The chain uses TRBV19 and TRBJ1-1; tentatively, D is TRBD1 (6 bases). CDR3 DNA sequence: TGTGCCAGTAGTACCGCCCCAGGGGTAGAAGCTTTCTTT. Protein sequence: CASSTAPGVEAFF. Combining the CDR3 with reference TRBV19 and TRBJ1-1 gives the whole variable domain DGGITQSPKYLFRKEGQNVTLSCEQNLNHDAMYWYRQDPGQGLRLIYYSQIVNDFQKGDIAEGYSVSREKKESFPLTVTSAQKNPTAFYLCASSTAPGVEAFFGQGTRLTVV.